Listed here are 19 T cell receptor beta chains from one sample, sequenced in a study of T cell repertoires in cytomegalovirus infection. No antigen has been assigned to these receptors. TCRdb analysed the reads with MiXCR anew, one entry per CDR3 protein. Found here are approximately 100,000 distinct CDR3 sequences, about 40% of them singletons; the top ten hold approximately 74%. The source was CD8+ T cells from cultured PBMCs, collected from culture after CMV antigen stimulation. These receptors were collected from a human donor in good health (CMV status not recorded). Some clones in this sample may be carry-over from other donors' samples.

This clonotype was found a few times. The chain recombines TRBV12-3 or TRBV12-4 with TRBJ2-1; D might be TRBD1 or TRBD2, each matching 5 bases. V was clipped by 5 bases and J by 3 bases, with 14 bases between them. This CDR3 is 15 amino acids long. The CDR3, as DNA: TGTGCCAGCAGTGACTGGGTGGGGGACTACAATGAGCAGTTCTTC. Translation: CASSDWVGDYNEQFF.

In this sample, this clonotype turned up many times. The CDR3, as DNA: TGTGCCAGCAGCCGCCCCGAAGCGGGGGCATACACCGGGGAGCTGTTTTTT. Its translation: CASSRPEAGAYTGELFF. The chain is built from TRBV7-8 and TRBJ2-2; 8 positions agree with TRBD2. This CDR3 has 17 amino acids. CDR1 is SGHVS, CDR2 FQNEAQ, per germline. The V and J ends lost 5 bases and 3 bases, in that order; junction bases with no gene match: 11.

The rearrangement uses TRBV4-1 and TRBJ1-5; D is unresolved. Trimming removed 2 bases from V and 2 bases from J, with 10 bases in between. CDR1 is MGHRA and CDR2 is YSYEKL in the germline V gene. The CDR3 is made up of 15 amino acids. As DNA, the CDR3 is TGCGCCAGCAGCCAATTTGACCCGGGCAATCAGCCCCAGCATTTT. It specifies CASSQFDPGNQPQHF.

The chain links TRBV7-8 to TRBJ2-1, with 11 bases identical to TRBD2. This CDR3 is built from 15 residues. V was clipped by 8 bases and J by 4 bases; unmatched bases: 7. The germline gives CDR1 SGHVS, CDR2 FQNEAQ. The CDR3 spells CASVPLAGGYNEQFF. The CDR3 nucleotides are TGTGCCAGCGTACCTCTAGCGGGGGGTTACAATGAGCAGTTCTTC.

The chain joins TRBV12-3 or TRBV12-4 to TRBJ1-5; D is uncertain. This CDR3 comprises 13 residues. Trimming pared 2 bases from V and 10 bases from J, leaving 12 bases between. CDR3 DNA sequence: TGTGCCAGCAGTTTACTTTTTTCAGTCCCCCAGCATTTT. This encodes CASSLLFSVPQHF.

The chain uses TRBV23-1 and TRBJ2-3; D remains ambiguous. TRBV23-1 is placed among ORFs of uncertain function. V was trimmed by 2 bases and J by 2 bases, leaving 11 bases between them. There are 15 residues in the CDR3. In nucleotides, the CDR3 is TGCGCCAGCAGTCAAGTGGCAGATCCCACAGATACGCAGTATTTT. Translating gives CASSQVADPTDTQYF.

The rearrangement links TRBV6-6 to TRBJ2-7, with D perhaps given as TRBD1 or TRBD2 (5 bases each). CDR1 MNHNY and CDR2 SVGAGI come from the germline V gene (reference sequence). Trimming pared 7 bases from V and 7 bases from J, leaving 20 bases between. There are 14 residues in the CDR3. This CDR3 is CASTTGGGQVEQYF. The CDR3 DNA reads TGTGCCAGCACCACTGGGGGTGGGCAGGTGGAGCAGTACTTC.

This clonotype has more than one count but fewer than ten. V is TRBV14 and J is TRBJ2-5; perhaps TRBD2 as D (6 bases). The V and J ends lost 4 bases and 5 bases respectively, with 11 bases between them. The CDR3 length is 13 residues. CDR1 is SGHDN and CDR2 is FVKESK in the germline V gene. CDR3 protein: CASSRDLRETQYF. The CDR3, as DNA: TGTGCCAGCAGCCGGGACTTGAGGGAGACCCAGTACTTC.

This clonotype came up a few times. The CDR3 spells CASSLTNSPLHF. The CDR3 region has the DNA TGTGCCAGCAGTTTAACTAATTCACCCCTCCACTTT. The V gene is TRBV28, the J gene TRBJ1-6; D gene unclear. The CDR3 is 12 residues long. Trimming pared 2 bases from V and 6 bases from J, leaving 2 bases between. The germline CDR1 and CDR2 sequences are MDHEN and SYDVKM. Looking up the rest from reference TRBV28 and TRBJ1-6 gives the full variable domain: DVKVTQSSRYLVKRTGEKVFLECVQDMDHENMFWYRQDPGLGLRLIYFSYDVKMKEKGDIPEGYSVSREKKERFSLILESASTNQTSMYLCASSLTNSPLHFGNGTRLTVT.

In regard to this clonotype: This clone may be a read error of a much larger clone one base away. The chain employs TRBV5-1 and TRBJ1-3; D is unclear. CDR1 is SGHRS and CDR2 is YFSETQ in the germline V gene. This CDR3 is built from 14 residues. CDR3 loop: CASSVDLSANTIYF. CDR3 in DNA: TGCGCCAGCAGCGTGGACCTCTCTGCAAACACCATATATTTT.

Written as DNA, the CDR3 is TGTGCCAGCAGCCCCTCATTCTCTGGAAACACCATATATTTT. This sequence encodes CASSPSFSGNTIYF. The chain links TRBV28 to TRBJ1-3; the D is unclear. Trimming stripped 6 bases from V and 0 bases from J, with 9 bases between. This CDR3 spans 14 amino acids. CDR1 and CDR2 from the germline V gene are MDHEN and SYDVKM.

This clonotype has just one count. The chain combines TRBV28 with TRBJ1-3; the match to TRBD1 covers 9 bases. The CDR3 extends over 15 amino acids. Germline V gene lookup returns CDR1 MDHEN and CDR2 SYDVKM. The V segment lost 6 bases and the J segment 3 bases; nucleotides outside the gene matches: 6. CDR3 region: CASSSGTGFGNTIYF. Written as DNA, the CDR3 is TGTGCCAGCAGCTCCGGGACAGGGTTTGGAAACACCATATATTTT.

This clonotype was detected a few times. The chain combines TRBV2 with TRBJ2-3; 8 bases agree with TRBD1. Unmatched junction bases numbered 2, after V lost 2 bases and J lost 1 base. The CDR3 covers 15 residues. The germline gives CDR1 SNHLY, CDR2 FYNNEI. CDR3 in amino acids: CASSEQGAGTDTQYF. CDR3 in DNA: TGTGCCAGCAGTGAACAGGGGGCAGGCACAGATACGCAGTATTTT.

V and J are TRBV6-1 and TRBJ1-4, with D tentatively TRBD1 (6 bases). Per the germline V gene, CDR1 is MNHNS and CDR2 is SASEGT. This CDR3 comprises 13 residues. Trimming removed 4 bases from V and 8 bases from J, with 11 bases in between. In nucleotides, the CDR3 is TGTGCCAGCAGTGCCAGGGGTAGGGAAAAACTGTTTTTT. Its protein product is CASSARGREKLFF.

CDR3 region: CASSLGGTGYEGYGYTF. DNA for the CDR3: TGTGCCAGCAGCTTAGGAGGGACAGGGTACGAAGGCTATGGCTACACCTTC. The V call is TRBV7-2, the J call TRBJ1-2; 9 positions agree with TRBD1. Germline V CDR1 and CDR2: SGHTA, FQGNSA. This CDR3 is built from 17 residues. Unmatched junction bases numbered 10, after V lost 1 base and J lost 4 bases. Full variable domain (remainder filled in from reference TRBV7-2 and TRBJ1-2): GAGVSQSPSNKVTEKGKDVELRCDPISGHTALYWYRQSLGQGLEFLIYFQGNSAPDKSGLPSDRFSAERTGGSVSTLTIQRTQQEDSAVYLCASSLGGTGYEGYGYTFGSGTRLTVV.

Here the CDR3 DNA reads TGTGCCAGCAGCTTGGCGGGTGCAACCAAAAACATTCAGTACTTC. Amino acids: CASSLAGATKNIQYF. J is TRBJ2-4 and V is TRBV7-4; a weak D match, TRBD2 (5 bases). V lost 3 bases and J lost 2, with 11 bases in between. Germline CDR1 reads SGHVT; CDR2 reads SQSDAQ. The CDR3 extends over 15 amino acids.

This clonotype was seen more than once but under ten times. The chain is built from TRBV5-1 and TRBJ2-1, with 8 bases identical to TRBD2. The CDR3 is 16 residues long. The junction had 6 bases not matched to a gene; V was cut back by 0 bases and J by 4 bases. The germline CDR1 and CDR2 sequences are SGHRS and YFSETQ. CDR3 DNA sequence: TGCGCCAGCAGCTTGGCCGGGAGGGGCGGTTACAATGAGCAGTTCTTC. Translating gives CASSLAGRGGYNEQFF.

The chain has TRBV28 and TRBJ1-4; D is unclear. The V gene lost 5 bases and the J gene lost 8 bases, with 18 bases spanning the gap. The CDR3 covers 15 residues. Germline loops: CDR1 MDHEN, CDR2 SYDVKM. CDR3 residues: CASSMPTTIREKLFF. The CDR3 DNA is TGTGCCAGCAGTATGCCGACGACCATCCGGGAAAAACTGTTTTTT.

This clonotype came up a few times. The gene calls are TRBV12-3 or TRBV12-4 and TRBJ1-5; TRBD1 is a possible D gene (6 bases). The CDR3 covers 16 residues. Deletions cut 5 bases from V and 3 bases from J, with 17 bases between. DNA of the CDR3: TGTGCCAGCAGTCCCCTGGACAGAACTCTCAATCAGCCCCAGCATTTT. Its translation: CASSPLDRTLNQPQHF.